What follows are 19 T cell receptor beta chains derived from one specimen sequenced in a study of T cells in Graves' hyperthyroidism and ophthalmopathy. Amplification yielded TCR beta CDR3 regions, with RNA transcripts as the source. Researchers ran a first-round RT-PCR on the TCR CDR3 using the HTBI primer set. TCRdb reprocessed the multiplex PCR reads with MiXCR, giving one entry per CDR3 protein. The table has approximately 600,000 distinct CDR3 sequences, about 14% seen once; the top ten hold around 4%. Sequences were obtained from blood. These receptors were taken from a woman aged 40-49 years with Graves' ophthalmopathy.

Worth noting for this clonotype: With a much larger clone just one base away, this may be a read error. This chain connects TRBV12-3 or TRBV12-4 to TRBJ2-7, with D possibly called TRBD1 or TRBD2 (5 bases each). V was clipped by 4 bases and J by 7 bases, with 17 bases between them. The CDR3 contains 14 residues. The CDR3 DNA is TGTGCCAGCAGTTCATGGGACCGGGGCGTGGAGCAGTACTTC. Translated, it gives CASSSWDRGVEQYF.

Ten or more counts support this clonotype. The V call is TRBV4-1, the J call TRBJ1-2, with 7 bases lining up with TRBD1. CDR3 length: 15 residues. Per the germline V gene, CDR1 is MGHRA and CDR2 is YSYEKL. V was clipped by 0 bases and J by 4 bases; unmatched bases: 5. The CDR3, as DNA: TGCGCCAGCAGCCAAGAAGGGGGCACTAGCTATGGCTACACCTTC. Translation gives CASSQEGGTSYGYTF.

This clonotype occurred many times. The J gene is TRBJ1-1, the V gene TRBV10-3; weak D call: TRBD1 (5 bases). This CDR3 is 14 amino acids long. CDR1 and CDR2 from the germline V gene are ENHRY and SYGVKD. Trimming took 4 bases from V and 4 from J, leaving 13 bases between them. In DNA form, the CDR3 reads TGTGCCATCAGTGCACCAGAGAGGGGCACTGAAGCTTTCTTT. The encoded protein is CAISAPERGTEAFF.

V and J are TRBV11-2 and TRBJ2-2; possible D gene TRBD2, 6 bases. The CDR3 is 17 amino acids. V was cut by 5 bases and J by 4 bases, with 20 bases left in between. Germline V lookup: CDR1 SGHAT, CDR2 FQNNGV. CDR3 DNA: TGTGCCAGCAGCCGATTCACCGGGACTGCCCCCACCGGGGAGCTGTTTTTT. Translated, it gives CASSRFTGTAPTGELFF.

This clonotype came up many times. V and J are TRBV12-3 or TRBV12-4 and TRBJ2-6; no definite D call. The CDR3 spans 13 residues. Trimming shortened V by 9 bases and J by 0 bases, and 6 bases separated the two germline ends. The CDR3 DNA sequence: TGTGCCAGTCAGAGCTCTGGGGCCAACGTCCTGACTTTC. It encodes CASQSSGANVLTF.

This clonotype was detected many times. The rearrangement joins TRBV18 to TRBJ1-1; no reliable D call. Between the trimmed V and J ends, which lost 8 bases and 5 bases, there was a span of 18 bases. This CDR3 has 14 residues. CDR1 is KGHSH and CDR2 is LQKENI in the germline V gene. CDR3 nucleotides: TGTGCCAGCAGCCCAAGAGGAGGTGAGACTGAAGCTTTCTTT. Its protein product is CASSPRGGETEAFF. Looking up the rest from reference TRBV18 and TRBJ1-1 gives the full variable domain: NAGVMQNPRHLVRRRGQEARLRCSPMKGHSHVYWYRQLPEEGLKFMVYLQKENIIDESGMPKERFSAEFPKEGPSILRIQQVVRGDSAAYFCASSPRGGETEAFFGQGTRLTVV.

This clonotype was recorded many times. The chain employs TRBV11-1 and TRBJ1-5; TRBD1 aligns across 8 bases. The CDR3 loop spans 18 amino acids. Trimming cost V 5 bases and J 2 bases; bases outside gene matches: 14. In germline, CDR1 is SGHAT, CDR2 FQDESV (reference sequence). CDR3 in amino acids: CASSSGTGAVLGNQPQHF. For the CDR3, the DNA is TGTGCCAGCAGCAGCGGGACAGGAGCCGTTTTAGGCAATCAGCCCCAGCATTTT.

This clonotype was counted many times. V and J are TRBV6-5 and TRBJ1-2, with 9 bases that match TRBD1. This CDR3 spans 15 amino acids. The V segment lost 2 bases and the J segment 5 bases; nucleotides outside the gene matches: 6. Germline V lookup: CDR1 MNHEY, CDR2 SVGAGI. Here the CDR3 DNA reads TGTGCCAGCAGTTACATGGGACAGGGAGTTTATGGCTACACCTTC. Translating it yields CASSYMGQGVYGYTF.

This clonotype came up a few times. J is TRBJ1-4 and V is TRBV11-1, with 9 bases identical to TRBD1. This CDR3 contains 15 residues. Germline V gene sequence: CDR1 SGHAT, CDR2 FQDESV (reference sequence). J gave up 7 bases and V 6 bases, and 9 bases lay outside the gene matches. CDR3: CASSYEQGAGEKLFF. The CDR3 region has the DNA TGTGCCAGCAGTTATGAACAGGGGGCTGGTGAAAAACTGTTTTTT.

In its sample, this clonotype was seen many times. This chain joins TRBV20-1 and TRBJ2-5; the match to TRBD2 covers 7 bases. The CDR3 totals 14 residues. V gave up 2 bases and J gave up 2 bases; unmatched junction bases: 5. Germline V gene lookup returns CDR1 DFQATT and CDR2 SNEGSKA (reference sequence). This chain's CDR3 is CSARSPSGQETQYF. The CDR3, as DNA: TGCAGTGCTAGATCGCCTAGCGGACAAGAGACCCAGTACTTC.

This clonotype was counted ten times or more. The gene calls are TRBV7-2 and TRBJ2-7, with 12 nucleotides matching TRBD2. Trimming took 5 bases from V and 10 from J; bases not matched to a gene: 9. The germline gives CDR1 SGHTA, CDR2 FQGNSA. The CDR3 loop spans 14 amino acids. The CDR3 spells CASSASILAGGQYF. In DNA form, the CDR3 reads TGTGCCAGCAGCGCTAGCATACTAGCGGGAGGCCAGTACTTC. The full variable domain, with the rest looked up from reference TRBV7-2 and TRBJ2-7, is GAGVSQSPSNKVTEKGKDVELRCDPISGHTALYWYRQSLGQGLEFLIYFQGNSAPDKSGLPSDRFSAERTGGSVSTLTIQRTQQEDSAVYLCASSASILAGGQYFGPGTRLTVT.

In its sample, this clonotype was seen many times. The chain couples TRBV5-1 to TRBJ1-1, with D unresolved. The CDR3 extends over 14 amino acids. Germline lookup yields CDR1 SGHRS and CDR2 YFSETQ. Trimming stripped 2 bases from V and 1 base from J, with 9 bases between. The CDR3 nucleotides are TGCGCCAGCAGCTTCCTAGTGGGGAACACTGAAGCTTTCTTT. Translated, it gives CASSFLVGNTEAFF.

The chain uses TRBV7-3 and TRBJ2-7; tentatively, D is TRBD2 (5 bases). The CDR3 length is 16 residues. The germline V gene encodes CDR1 SGHTA and CDR2 FQGTGA. V lost 1 base and J 6 bases, leaving 19 bases between the germline ends. CDR3 protein: CASSLNVWVPAGEQYF. The CDR3 region has the DNA TGTGCCAGCAGCTTAAATGTGTGGGTCCCGGCGGGCGAGCAGTACTTC.

The rearrangement joins TRBV20-1 to TRBJ1-1, with a tentative D call TRBD1 (6 bases). Germline CDR1 reads DFQATT; CDR2 reads SNEGSKA (reference sequence). The CDR3 has 13 residues. Between the trimmed V and J ends, which lost 3 bases and 2 bases, there was a span of 10 bases. CDR3 coding DNA: TGCAGTGCTAGCTCGGACAGCAACACTGAAGCTTTCTTT. It translates to CSASSDSNTEAFF.

This clonotype has ten or more counts. The gene calls are TRBV7-2 and TRBJ2-2; D is unresolved. Per the germline V gene, CDR1 is SGHTA and CDR2 is FQGNSA. V was cut by 8 bases and J by 2 bases, with 12 bases left in between. The CDR3 consists of 14 residues. CDR3 protein: CASLRVANTGELFF. CDR3 in DNA: TGTGCCAGCTTACGGGTAGCCAACACCGGGGAGCTGTTTTTT.

This clonotype has only a few counts. This chain uses TRBV29-1 with TRBJ2-7; 9 bases agree with TRBD1. Trimming at V came to 4 bases and at J to 6 bases, leaving 7 bases not matched to a gene. This CDR3 spans 13 amino acids. Germline CDR1 reads SQVTM; CDR2 reads ANQGSEA. DNA for the CDR3: TGCAGCGTTGTTAAGGGACAGGGTGGCGAGCAGTACTTC. Translating it yields CSVVKGQGGEQYF.

Comment on this clonotype: The CDR3 does not close with the conserved phenylalanine or tryptophan, likely indicating a read error. The J gene is TRBJ2-7, the V gene TRBV6-1, with TRBD2 matching over 9 bases. This CDR3 comprises 16 residues. With 4 bases clipped from V and 2 bases from J, the junction kept 9 bases outside the gene matches. The V gene's germline CDR1 is MNHNS and CDR2 SASEGT. CDR3 amino acids: CASSAAGGVRAYEQYL. The CDR3 region has the DNA TGTGCCAGCAGTGCGGCGGGGGGGGTTAGAGCCTACGAGCAGTACCTC.

The chain has TRBV18 and TRBJ1-5; D unclear. Germline-derived CDR1 and CDR2 are KGHSH and LQKENI. The CDR3 is 16 residues long. Between the trimmed V and J ends, which lost 3 bases and 1 base, there was a span of 13 bases. CDR3 nucleotides: TGTGCCAGCTCACCGGGTAGTCCCAACAGCAATCAGCCCCAGCATTTT. Translating it yields CASSPGSPNSNQPQHF.

This clonotype was observed many times. CDR3 DNA sequence: TGTGCCAGCCGAGGAAATAAAGAGGCCACTGAAGCTTTCTTT. This translates into CASRGNKEATEAFF. This chain joins TRBV19 and TRBJ1-1; D gene unclear. CDR3 length: 14 amino acids. Germline values: CDR1 LNHDA, CDR2 SQIVND (reference sequence). V gave up 9 bases and J gave up 4 bases, with 18 bases separating them.